This T cell receptor beta chain was identified in a study of CD8 T cells in Susac syndrome. About 0.5 to 1 ug RNA was reverse transcribed with random hexamers. Across 54 Vbeta and 13 Jbeta, TCR beta CDR3 was amplified with immunoSEQ multiplex PCR. MiXCR was run by TCRdb on the immunoSEQ multiplex PCR reads, yielding one entry per CDR3 protein. In the table there are over 80,000 distinct CDR3 sequences, roughly 93% of which are singletons. Germline V gene lookup returns CDR1 SGHRS and CDR2 YFSETQ. CDR3 length equals 11 residues. V dropped 0 bases and J dropped 9 bases, with 6 bases sitting between them. Matching for age and sex applied to the controls, who were healthy donors.

Sequencing was carried out using CD8+ T cells from PBMCs. This clonotype was obtained from a human donor in good health. The V gene is TRBV5-1, the J gene TRBJ2-5; D remains unclear. This CDR3 reads CASSLGVSQYF. The CDR3 DNA is TGCGCCAGCAGCTTGGGGGTTTCCCAGTACTTC. The entire variable domain, with the rest obtained from reference TRBV5-1 and TRBJ2-5, is as follows: KAGVTQTPRYLIKTRGQQVTLSCSPISGHRSVSWYQQTPGQGLQFLFEYFSETQRNKGNFPGRFSGRQFSNSRSEMNVSTLELGDSALYLCASSLGVSQYFGPGTRLLVL.